This note documents a single T cell receptor (beta chain) sequence. Per germline, CDR1 SGDLS and CDR2 YYNGEE. Trimming pared 4 bases from V and 3 bases from J, leaving 10 bases between. The CDR3 has 13 residues. The data derive from a study of control samples from healthy donors and cancer patients. Assay used: immunoSEQ multiplex PCR; TCRdb lists only in-frame clones, some missing. The repertoire holds tens of thousands of clones, about nine tenths seen once, with 35% to 50% in the top ten. Sequenced: PBMCs. The chain links TRBV9 to TRBJ1-1; D not resolved. This clonotype originated in a middle-aged man with head and neck cancer. This CDR3 reads CASSLRADTEAFF. The CDR3 nucleotides are TGTGCCAGCAGCCTCCGGGCGGACACTGAAGCTTTCTTT.